The present T cell receptor beta chain was sequenced within a study of CD8+ T cells in alopecia areata. cDNA reverse transcribed from extracted RNA served as the sequencing template. Assay: immunoSEQ multiplex PCR; the TCRdb copy retains only in-frame clones and omits some. The sample contains a few hundred thousand clones, more than 30% of which appear only once. The treatment: oral pan-JAK inhibitor, 5-10 mg twice daily. CDR3 length equals 16 residues. The germline gives CDR1 SGHDN, CDR2 FVKESK. V shed 4 bases and J shed 2 bases, with 17 bases lying between them. Sequenced here: CD4+ T cells sorted from blood, sampled at approximately week 30, from a patient treated with tofacitinib. The V call is TRBV14, the J call TRBJ1-2, with a weak D call TRBD1 (6 bases). The source of this sequence is a human donor with alopecia areata. In DNA form, the CDR3 reads TGTGCCAGCAGCCCCCAAGGGGGGGCGCCGAACTATGGCTACACCTTC. It specifies CASSPQGGAPNYGYTF.